This note documents a single T cell receptor beta chain sequence. The antigen it binds to is not known. Germline and junction disagree at one end, which may indicate a read error. The sample comes from a study of tumor and adjacent non-tumor tissue in lung cancer (dated by TCRdb to 2017 to 2018). Concerning the study at large: Patients with adenocarcinoma (approximately 12), squamous cell carcinoma (2) and small cell lung cancer (1) were included in the cohort. About 30 paired specimens, one tumor and one normal lung sample per patient, were profiled by TCRbeta CDR3 sequencing. A total of some 130,000,000 productive TCRbeta reads were generated by sequencing, corresponding to an average of about 4.17 million reads per sample. Bulk TCRbeta repertoires were compared between lung tumor tissue and matched distant non-tumor lung tissue obtained from roughly 16 lung cancer patients. Among the 15 or so patients, ages ranged from roughly 30 to 85 years, some ten were men and 5 were women, and disease was TNM stage I to III. What the work shows at the level of the full study, not this receptor alone: Only roughly 16 patients were in the cohort, and the authors stated that larger samples and more detailed clinical data are needed. Neither the sequencing platform nor unique molecular identifiers are named or mentioned anywhere in the methods. TCR diversity was significantly higher in younger patients, and greater tumor TCR diversity was associated with shorter overall survival and shorter disease-free survival. Because peripheral blood was not sequenced, the blood TCRbeta repertoires of the lung cancer patients in the study went unexamined. Significantly higher TCR diversity (inverse Simpson) was observed in tumor tissue than in normal lung tissue (approximately 430 vs 150, P = 0.0075, Mann-Whitney U test). The top 100 clones accounted for a significantly larger cumulative portion of the repertoire in normal lung than in tumor tissue.

The cysteine opens and the phenylalanine closes a CDR3 of 15 amino acids. Only the CDR3 region is kept as DNA, spanning 45 bases read in frame from base 1. Preparation of the library involved multiplex PCR. Sequencer: Illumina HiSeq 2500. Following protocols modified from ARM-PCR, the researchers constructed TCRbeta libraries through three rounds of nested PCR with primers (Table S4). PCR products of 200-500 bp were gel-excised and purified with the QIAquick gel extraction kit before sequencing. As for the original processing: Reads were cleaned using Trimmomatic, were merged into complete CDR3 sequences using FLASH, and were assigned to V(D)J germline segments using MiTCR. VDJtools was used to compute clonal diversity as the inverse Simpson's index. A read counted as productive if the sequence was in-frame and lacked a premature stop codon. The public reads were run again by TCRdb, first through fastp at Q25 and then through MiXCR, and only productive beta chains were kept. Rows merge per CDR3 protein into single entries with the most common DNA and genes. TCRdb's processing, not the authors', yielded these V and J calls. The sample table holds around 210,000 distinct CDR3 sequences, of which 60% to 85% were seen once. Jointly, the top ten make up 25% of the sample.

Bulk unsorted tissue served as the source for RNA extraction, and RNA quality was assessed using a NanoDrop ND-1000 and an Agilent 2100. Newly diagnosed lung cancer patients without prior chemotherapy who had been admitted for thoracic surgery in China between August and November 2014 were enrolled as donors. The study excluded patients who had received radiotherapy or chemotherapy before or who had another cancer at the same time. Surgical tissue pieces of roughly 1-2.1 cm3 were preserved in RNAlater solution and stored at -80 °C until use. Recombination joined TRBV12-3 or TRBV12-4 with TRBJ2-1; matching of 5 bases hints at TRBD1 as the D gene. This receptor was obtained from a man aged 55 to 69 with non-small cell lung cancer. Sequencing was performed on lung tumor tissue. The nucleotide sequence reads TGTCCCAGCAGTTTAGCAGGGAAACTCCTCAATGAGCAGTTCTTC. This translates into CPSSLAGKLLNEQFF.